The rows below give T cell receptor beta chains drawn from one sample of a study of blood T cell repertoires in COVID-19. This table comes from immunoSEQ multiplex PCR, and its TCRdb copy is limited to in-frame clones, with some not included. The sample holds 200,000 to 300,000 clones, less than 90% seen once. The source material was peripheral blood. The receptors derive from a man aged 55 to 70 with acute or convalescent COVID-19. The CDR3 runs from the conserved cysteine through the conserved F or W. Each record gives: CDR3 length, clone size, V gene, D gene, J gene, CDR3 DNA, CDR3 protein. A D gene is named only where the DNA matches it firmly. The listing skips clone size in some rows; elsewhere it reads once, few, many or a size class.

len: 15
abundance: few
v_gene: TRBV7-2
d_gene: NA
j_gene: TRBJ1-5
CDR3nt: TGTGCCAGCAGCTCTATCTCAGGTATCAATCAGCCCCAGCATTTT
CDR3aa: CASSSISGINQPQHF

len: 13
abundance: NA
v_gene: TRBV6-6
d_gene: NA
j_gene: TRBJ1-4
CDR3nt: TGTGCCAGCAGGGGGGCAACTGGGGAAAAACTGTTTTTT
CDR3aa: CASRGATGEKLFF

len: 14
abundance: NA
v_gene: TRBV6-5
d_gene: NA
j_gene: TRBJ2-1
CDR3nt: TGTGCCAGCCACCCGGGCCGACAGGTTCATGAGCAGTTCTTC
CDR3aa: CASHPGRQVHEQFF

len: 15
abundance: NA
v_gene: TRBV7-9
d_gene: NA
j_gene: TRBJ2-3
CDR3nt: TGTGCCAGCAGCTTAGGGGGGGTTAGCACAGATACGCAGTATTTT
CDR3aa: CASSLGGVSTDTQYF

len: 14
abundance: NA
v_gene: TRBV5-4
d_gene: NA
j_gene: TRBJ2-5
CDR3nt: TGTGCCAGCAGCTTTGGGGGGTCCCAAGAGACCCAGTACTTC
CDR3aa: CASSFGGSQETQYF

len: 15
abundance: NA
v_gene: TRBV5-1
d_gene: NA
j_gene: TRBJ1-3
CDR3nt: TGCGCCAGCAGCCTGAACGGCCCCCAGGGGAACACCATATATTTT
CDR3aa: CASSLNGPQGNTIYF

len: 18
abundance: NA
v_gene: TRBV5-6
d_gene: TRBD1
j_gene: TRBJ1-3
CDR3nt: TGTGCCAGCAGCTCCGACATCCGGGACAGGGGGCTCGGAAACACCATATATTTT
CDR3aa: CASSSDIRDRGLGNTIYF

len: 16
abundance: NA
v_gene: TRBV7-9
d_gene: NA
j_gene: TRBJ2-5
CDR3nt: TGTGCCAGCAGCCGAATTAGCGGTAACCAGCAAGAGACCCAGTACTTC
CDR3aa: CASSRISGNQQETQYF

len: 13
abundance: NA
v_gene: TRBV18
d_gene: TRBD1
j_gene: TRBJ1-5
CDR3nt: TGTGCCAGCTCAGAGGGGGCCCATCAGCCCCAGCATTTT
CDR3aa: CASSEGAHQPQHF

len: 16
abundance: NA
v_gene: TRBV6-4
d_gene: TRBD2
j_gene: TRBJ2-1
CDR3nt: TGTGCCAGCAGTGATCAAGGACTAGCGTTTGGGGGTGAGCAGTTCTTC
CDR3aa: CASSDQGLAFGGEQFF

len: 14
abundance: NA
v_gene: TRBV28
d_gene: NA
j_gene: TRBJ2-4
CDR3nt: TGTGCCAGCAGTTGGGGGCTAGCCAAAAACATTCAGTACTTC
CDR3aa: CASSWGLAKNIQYF

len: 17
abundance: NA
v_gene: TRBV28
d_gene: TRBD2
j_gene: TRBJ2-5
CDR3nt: TGTGCCAGCAGCTCTCCTGTAGCGGGAGGAGGACAAGAGACCCAGTACTTC
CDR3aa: CASSSPVAGGGQETQYF

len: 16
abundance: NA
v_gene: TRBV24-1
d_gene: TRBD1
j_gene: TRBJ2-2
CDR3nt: TGTGCCACCAGTGATTTACAGGGGCCGAACACCGGGGAGCTGTTTTTT
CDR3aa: CATSDLQGPNTGELFF

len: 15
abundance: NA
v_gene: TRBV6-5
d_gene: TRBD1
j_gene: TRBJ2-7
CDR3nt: TGTGCCAGCAGTCTTACGGACAGGGGTTCCTACGAGCAGTACTTC
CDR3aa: CASSLTDRGSYEQYF

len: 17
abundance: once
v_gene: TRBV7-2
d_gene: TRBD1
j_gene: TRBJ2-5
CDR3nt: TGTGCCAGCAGCTTAGCGGCGGGACAGGGGGCCCGAGAGACCCAGTACTTC
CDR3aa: CASSLAAGQGARETQYF

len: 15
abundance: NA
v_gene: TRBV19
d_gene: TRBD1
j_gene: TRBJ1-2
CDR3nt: TGTGCCAGTAGTTCACAGGGGGCACACGTTTATGGCTACACCTTC
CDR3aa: CASSSQGAHVYGYTF

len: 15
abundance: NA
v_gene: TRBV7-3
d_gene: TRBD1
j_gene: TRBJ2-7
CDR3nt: TGTGCCAGCAGCTCTACAGGACAGGGTGGTGGCGAGCAGTACTTC
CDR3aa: CASSSTGQGGGEQYF

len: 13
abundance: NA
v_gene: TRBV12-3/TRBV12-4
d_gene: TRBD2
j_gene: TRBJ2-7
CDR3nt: TGTGCCAGCCGGGGAGCGGGAGTGGGAGAGCAGTACTTC
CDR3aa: CASRGAGVGEQYF

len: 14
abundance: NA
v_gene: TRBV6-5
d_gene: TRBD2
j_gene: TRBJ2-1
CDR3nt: TGTGCCAGCAGTCTAGCGGGAGGAATTAATGAGCAGTTCTTC
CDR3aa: CASSLAGGINEQFF

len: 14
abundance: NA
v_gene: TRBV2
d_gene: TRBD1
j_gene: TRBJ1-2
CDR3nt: TGTGCCAGCAGTGAAGGGGGGACAGTCTATGGCTACACCTTC
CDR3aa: CASSEGGTVYGYTF

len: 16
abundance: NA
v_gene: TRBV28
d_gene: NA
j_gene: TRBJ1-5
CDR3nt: TGTGCCAGCAGCCCCGACAGTGTCCTTAGCAATCAGCCCCAGCATTTT
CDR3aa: CASSPDSVLSNQPQHF

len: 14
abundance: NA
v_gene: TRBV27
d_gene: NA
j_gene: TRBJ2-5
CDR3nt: TGTGCCAGCAGTTTATCGTGGCGGCAAGAGACCCAGTACTTC
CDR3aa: CASSLSWRQETQYF

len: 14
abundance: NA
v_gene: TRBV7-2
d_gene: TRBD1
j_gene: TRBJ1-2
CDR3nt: TGTGCCAGCAGCTTCGGACAGGGGCTATATGGCTACACCTTC
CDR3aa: CASSFGQGLYGYTF

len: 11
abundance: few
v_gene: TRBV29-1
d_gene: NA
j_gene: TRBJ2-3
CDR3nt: TGCACCTTGGAGGAGGCAGATACGCAGTATTTT
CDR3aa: CTLEEADTQYF

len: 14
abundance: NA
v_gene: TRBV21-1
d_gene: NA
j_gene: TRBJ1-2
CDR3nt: TGTGCCAGCAGCAACTCGAGGGATGGCTATGGCTACACCTTC
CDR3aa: CASSNSRDGYGYTF

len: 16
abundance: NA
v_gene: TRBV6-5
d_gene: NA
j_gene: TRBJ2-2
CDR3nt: TGTGCCAGCAGTTACCAGGCGGGGCTCCAGACCGGGGAGCTGTTTTTT
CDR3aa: CASSYQAGLQTGELFF

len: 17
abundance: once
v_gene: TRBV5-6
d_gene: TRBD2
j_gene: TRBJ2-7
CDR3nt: TGTGCCAGCAGCTTCCGGACTAGCGGGAGTAGATCCTACGAGCAGTACTTC
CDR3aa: CASSFRTSGSRSYEQYF